The rows below give T cell receptor beta chains drawn from one sample of a study of human T cells and chemical hapten exposure. Each CDR3 protein is one row after TCRdb ran MiXCR on the RACE reads. Altogether 150,000 to 200,000 distinct CDR3 sequences are present, 28% being singletons, with the ten largest covering 2% to 2.5%. The starting material was whole blood, obtained in connection with sensitization to the hapten diphenylcyclopropenone (DPC). These receptors came from a young woman with alopecia areata. Some clones in this sample may be carry-over from other donors' samples. The CDR3 runs from the conserved cysteine through the conserved F or W. D genes are given only for firm matches. The size entry is marked missing in some rows and otherwise reads once, few, many or a size class.

clone size: .; D gene: TRBD1; J gene: TRBJ1-1; V gene: TRBV13; CDR3 protein: CASSLGDRAGSEAFF; CDR3 DNA: TGTGCCAGCAGCTTAGGCGACAGGGCCGGCTCCGAAGCTTTCTTT
clone size: few; D gene: TRBD2; J gene: TRBJ2-1; V gene: TRBV13; CDR3 protein: CASSLRGGPNEQFF; CDR3 DNA: TGTGCCAGCAGCTTACGGGGAGGGCCTAATGAGCAGTTCTTC
clone size: .; D gene: TRBD2; J gene: TRBJ2-3; V gene: TRBV5-1; CDR3 protein: CASSLRGGPGTDTQYF; CDR3 DNA: TGCGCCAGCAGCTTGCGGGGGGGCCCGGGCACAGATACGCAGTATTTT
clone size: .; D gene: .; J gene: TRBJ1-2; V gene: TRBV2; CDR3 protein: CASSERAGHLYGYTF; CDR3 DNA: TGTGCCAGCAGTGAAAGGGCGGGACACCTCTATGGCTACACCTTC
clone size: .; D gene: .; J gene: TRBJ2-1; V gene: TRBV27; CDR3 protein: CASSLSAGTTYNEQFF; CDR3 DNA: TGTGCCAGCAGTTTATCGGCCGGGACCACCTACAATGAGCAGTTCTTC
clone size: .; D gene: TRBD2; J gene: TRBJ2-1; V gene: TRBV4-2; CDR3 protein: CASSQVFLGTSSLEQFF; CDR3 DNA: TGTGCCAGCAGCCAAGTCTTTCTCGGGACTAGTAGCCTTGAGCAGTTCTTC
clone size: few; D gene: TRBD1; J gene: TRBJ1-4; V gene: TRBV29-1; CDR3 protein: CSVWTGAEKLFF; CDR3 DNA: TGCAGCGTTTGGACAGGGGCCGAAAAACTGTTTTTT
clone size: many; D gene: TRBD2; J gene: TRBJ2-3; V gene: TRBV5-6; CDR3 protein: CASSRMLAGGPDTQYF; CDR3 DNA: TGTGCCAGCAGCAGGATGCTAGCGGGAGGTCCCGATACGCAGTATTTT
clone size: .; D gene: TRBD2; J gene: TRBJ2-1; V gene: TRBV12-5; CDR3 protein: CASGLVGLAGSEQFF; CDR3 DNA: TGTGCTAGTGGTTTGGTAGGGTTAGCGGGTAGCGAGCAGTTCTTC
clone size: few; D gene: .; J gene: TRBJ2-5; V gene: TRBV29-1; CDR3 protein: CSVEDTPQETQYF; CDR3 DNA: TGCAGCGTTGAGGATACACCTCAAGAGACCCAGTACTTC
clone size: few; D gene: .; J gene: TRBJ1-5; V gene: TRBV20-1; CDR3 protein: CSARAGRDQPQHF; CDR3 DNA: TGCAGTGCTAGAGCAGGGAGGGATCAGCCCCAGCATTTT
clone size: .; D gene: .; J gene: TRBJ2-7; V gene: TRBV20-1; CDR3 protein: CSARRGHEQYF; CDR3 DNA: TGCAGTGCTAGGAGGGGCCACGAGCAGTACTTC
clone size: .; D gene: TRBD2; J gene: TRBJ2-1; V gene: TRBV9; CDR3 protein: CASSPGREGRNEQFF; CDR3 DNA: TGTGCCAGCAGCCCAGGGAGGGAGGGCCGCAATGAGCAGTTCTTC
clone size: many; D gene: TRBD1; J gene: TRBJ1-1; V gene: TRBV4-1; CDR3 protein: CASSLDRVTEAFF; CDR3 DNA: TGCGCCAGCTCTTTGGACAGGGTCACTGAAGCTTTCTTT
clone size: .; D gene: TRBD2; J gene: TRBJ2-5; V gene: TRBV15; CDR3 protein: CATRLGGGTETQYF; CDR3 DNA: TGTGCCACCCGACTAGGCGGGGGTACCGAGACCCAGTACTTC
clone size: few; D gene: .; J gene: TRBJ2-7; V gene: TRBV4-1; CDR3 protein: CASSQESGVLSYEQYF; CDR3 DNA: TGCGCCAGCAGCCAAGAGTCAGGGGTCCTCTCCTACGAGCAGTACTTC
clone size: .; D gene: .; J gene: TRBJ1-1; V gene: TRBV6-1; CDR3 protein: CASTSGGSTEAFF; CDR3 DNA: TGTGCCAGCACGTCTGGGGGCTCGACTGAAGCTTTCTTT